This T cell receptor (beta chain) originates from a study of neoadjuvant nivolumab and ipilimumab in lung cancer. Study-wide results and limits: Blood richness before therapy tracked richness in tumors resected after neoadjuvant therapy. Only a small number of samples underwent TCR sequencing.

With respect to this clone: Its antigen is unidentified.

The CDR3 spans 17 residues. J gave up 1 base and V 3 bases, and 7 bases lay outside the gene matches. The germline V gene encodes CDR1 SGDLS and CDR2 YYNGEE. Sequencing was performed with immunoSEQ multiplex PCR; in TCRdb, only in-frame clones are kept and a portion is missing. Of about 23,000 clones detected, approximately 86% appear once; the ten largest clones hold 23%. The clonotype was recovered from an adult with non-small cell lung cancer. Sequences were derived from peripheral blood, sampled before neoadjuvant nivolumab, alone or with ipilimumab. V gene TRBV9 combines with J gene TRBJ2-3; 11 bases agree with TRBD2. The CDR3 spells CASSASGTSGRTDTQYF. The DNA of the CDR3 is TGTGCCAGCAGCGCTTCCGGGACTAGCGGTCGCACAGATACGCAGTATTTT.